This TCR beta chain was found in a study of Ad26.COV2.S vaccination and SARS-CoV-2 variants. Study-level results: Vaccine recipients surpassed placebo recipients in spike-specific TCR breadth. Reportedly, spike-specific CD8+ and CD4+ T cell responses achieved substantial breadth once vaccination had taken place.

Generated by immunoSEQ multiplex PCR, the TCRdb table keeps only in-frame clones and is missing some. The sample includes over 400,000 clones, 90% of them seen just once. A note on this clone: Its antigen is unknown.

This CDR3 has 14 residues. Deletions cut 3 bases from V and 5 bases from J, with 13 bases between. Germline loops: CDR1 SGHDN, CDR2 FVKESK. Treatment meaning: 15 to 20 received Ad26.COV2.S at low or high dose, single or two shots; roughly 5 received placebo; per-sample allocation not given. Following the first vaccine or placebo injection, samples were taken on day 63. The sequencing used peripheral blood, collected in a trial of Ad26.COV2.S vaccine versus placebo. The V gene is TRBV14, the J gene TRBJ1-1, with D possibly TRBD1 on 5 matching bases. The TCR was taken from a person between 18 and 60 years old who received the Ad26.COV2.S COVID-19 vaccine or a placebo. The CDR3 nucleotides read TGTGCCAGCAGCCAGGCAGGGAGGTGGACTGAAGCTTTCTTT. It encodes CASSQAGRWTEAFF.